The 20 T cell receptor beta chains in this list originate from one sample, sequenced in a study of memory CD4+ T cells and cytomegalovirus serostatus (dated by TCRdb to between 2019 and 2020). Single viable CD3+CD4+CD8-CD45RO+ cells were sorted as memory CD4+ T cells on a FACSAria II. The library was obtained by the immunoSEQ multiplex PCR assay. TCRdb's version of the immuneACCESS table is confined to in-frame rearrangements and falls short of the full clone set. An unresolved V gene accounts for under half of the shortfall where checked; the remainder is of unknown origin. Counted in this sample were some 48,000 clones; roughly 78% of them appeared once. Approximately 0.78% of the sample is in the top ten clones. Sequenced material: memory CD4+ T cells from blood. These receptor sequences come from an adult in good health and CMV-seronegative.

Details on this clone: This sample includes further DNA sequences coding for the same CDR3. The chain employs TRBV6-1 and TRBJ2-7, with unresolved D. This CDR3 has 12 residues. Trimming took off 4 bases at V and 2 bases at J, with 6 bases between the two ends. CDR1 and CDR2 from the germline V gene are MNHNS and SASEGT. The CDR3 spells CASSAYAYEQYF. Written as DNA, the CDR3 is TGTGCCAGCAGTGCCTATGCCTACGAGCAGTACTTC.

A word on this clone: One end of the junction is discordant with germline, which a read error may explain. V is TRBV20-1 and J is TRBJ1-1; no reliable D call. The V gene's germline CDR1 is DFQATT and CDR2 SNEGSKA (reference sequence). The CDR3 consists of 11 residues. For the CDR3, the DNA is TGCAGTGCTAGAGCGAACGCTGAAGCTTTCTTT. Protein product: CSARANAEAFF.

On this clone: Relative to the germline gene, one junction end is altered; a read error may explain this. This chain connects TRBV11-2 to TRBJ2-6; D gene uncertain. The CDR3 runs 17 residues. Per germline, CDR1 SGHAT and CDR2 FQNNGV. CDR3 in DNA: TGTGCCAGCAGCTTTAGTTGGGGATCTACTGGGACCAACGTCCTGACTTTC. Translated: CASSFSWGSTGTNVLTF.

J is TRBJ2-7 and V is TRBV7-9; 12 bases map to TRBD2. Germline-derived CDR1 and CDR2 are SEHNR and FQNEAQ (reference sequence). This CDR3 has 16 amino acids. V shed 4 bases, J shed 3 bases, and the junction held 7 bases outside the gene matches. Here the CDR3 reads CASSSLWTSGDYEQYF. The CDR3 coding sequence is TGTGCCAGCAGCTCGCTTTGGACTAGCGGGGACTACGAGCAGTACTTC.

The chain recombines TRBV6-6 with TRBJ1-5; possibly TRBD1 for D (5 bases). Trimming took 2 bases from V and 8 from J, leaving 16 bases between them. The CDR3 runs to 15 residues. Germline loops: CDR1 MNHNY, CDR2 SVGAGI (reference sequence). The DNA for the CDR3 is TGTGCCAGCAGTTACACAGTCCCGATCAGGGAGCCCCAGCATTTT. This codes for CASSYTVPIREPQHF.

The V call is TRBV7-2, the J call TRBJ2-7, with 12 bases that match TRBD2. The CDR3 covers 15 residues. V was clipped by 4 bases and J by 5 bases; unmatched bases: 6. Germline values: CDR1 SGHTA, CDR2 FQGNSA. CDR3 nucleotide sequence: TGTGCCAGCAGCTCTTTCCTAGCGGGGGGGCACGAGCAGTACTTC. It is translated as CASSSFLAGGHEQYF.

This clone appeared a few times. The J gene is TRBJ1-5, the V gene TRBV2, with D unclear. Germline CDR1 SNHLY, CDR2 FYNNEI. Deletions cut 3 bases from V and 6 bases from J, with 15 bases between. The CDR3 runs to 15 residues. CDR3 in DNA: TGTGCCAGCAGTGAGGCTGCGTCAGGTGGTCAGCCCCAGCATTTT. Translating gives CASSEAASGGQPQHF.

This clone is medium-sized within its sample. The rearrangement links TRBV5-6 to TRBJ1-4; 7 bases align to TRBD1. V shed 4 bases and J 4 bases; nucleotides not matched to a gene: 4. The CDR3 has 14 amino acids. Germline V gives CDR1 SGHDT, CDR2 YYEEEE. The CDR3 reads CASSPGQFNEKLFF. CDR3 coding DNA: TGTGCCAGCAGCCCGGGACAGTTTAATGAAAAACTGTTTTTT.

The chain has TRBV15 and TRBJ1-5; 12 positions match TRBD1. V gave up 6 bases and J gave up 7 bases; unmatched junction bases: 7. Germline loops: CDR1 LNHNV, CDR2 YYDKDF (reference sequence). The CDR3 is 15 residues long. In DNA form, the CDR3 reads TGTGCCACCAGGGGGACAGGGGGCGCGGGACAGCCCCAGCATTTT. It yields the protein CATRGTGGAGQPQHF.

The chain links TRBV30 to TRBJ1-1, with D possibly being TRBD1 (5 bases). The CDR3 is 14 amino acids. In germline, CDR1 is GTSNPN, CDR2 SVGIG (reference sequence). With 2 bases removed from V and 5 bases from J, the gap between germline ends came to 15 bases. CDR3 DNA sequence: TGTGCCTGGAGTCACTACAGGAGTAGGACTGAAGCTTTCTTT. Protein sequence: CAWSHYRSRTEAFF.

This chain uses TRBV6-1 with TRBJ1-3, with D hard to call. This CDR3 has 16 amino acids. Trimming pared 2 bases from V and 0 bases from J, leaving 11 bases between. Germline V lookup: CDR1 MNHNS, CDR2 SASEGT. The CDR3 DNA sequence: TGTGCCAGCAGTGAACGGTGGGTCAGCTCTGGAAACACCATATATTTT. Protein product: CASSERWVSSGNTIYF.

This chain links TRBV19 with TRBJ2-4; 11 bases fit TRBD2. The CDR3 length is 15 residues. The V segment lost 4 bases and the J segment 6 bases; nucleotides outside the gene matches: 5. Germline values: CDR1 LNHDA, CDR2 SQIVND (reference sequence). The CDR3 reads CASSTTSGAGNIQYF. The CDR3 bases are TGTGCCAGTAGTACGACTAGCGGGGCGGGAAACATTCAGTACTTC.

V and J are TRBV10-1 and TRBJ2-2, with 9 bases fitting TRBD2. V lost 8 bases to trimming and J lost 2 bases; unmatched junction nucleotides: 6. The CDR3 covers 15 residues. Germline CDR1 reads WNHNN; CDR2 reads SYGVQD (reference sequence). CDR3 in amino acids: CASGAGGLNTGELFF. CDR3 DNA: TGCGCCAGCGGAGCGGGAGGCCTTAACACCGGGGAGCTGTTTTTT.

The chain links TRBV6-6 to TRBJ1-4; 11 bases fit TRBD1. The V and J ends lost 5 bases and 7 bases, in that order; junction bases with no gene match: 9. Per germline, CDR1 MNHNY and CDR2 SVGAGI (reference sequence). This CDR3 contains 16 residues. DNA for the CDR3: TGTGCCAGCAGTCAAGTTTCCGGGACAGGGGGTGAAAAACTGTTTTTT. Protein sequence: CASSQVSGTGGEKLFF.

The chain recombines TRBV15 with TRBJ2-3, with a weak D call TRBD1 (6 bases). Trimming left V 4 bases short and J 6 bases short, with 20 bases between. The CDR3 runs to 16 residues. From germline, CDR1 is LNHNV and CDR2 YYDKDF (reference sequence). CDR3 amino acids: CATSKEAQGFLDTQYF. CDR3 in DNA: TGTGCCACCAGCAAAGAAGCCCAGGGGTTTCTGGATACGCAGTATTTT.

In this sample, this clone turned up once. The gene calls are TRBV29-1 and TRBJ1-1, with a possible D match to TRBD1 (6 bases). Germline values: CDR1 SQVTM, CDR2 ANQGSEA. V was trimmed by 3 bases and J by 2 bases, leaving 7 bases between them. The CDR3 sequence is 12 residues long. CDR3 sequence: CSVDRGNTEAFF. The CDR3 coding sequence is TGCAGCGTTGACAGGGGCAACACTGAAGCTTTCTTT.

The V and J genes are TRBV29-1 and TRBJ1-1; possible D gene TRBD1, 5 bases. Germline lookup yields CDR1 SQVTM and CDR2 ANQGSEA. Trimming took off 0 bases at V and 6 bases at J, with 11 bases between the two ends. The length of the CDR3 is 13 residues. CDR3 region: CSVEDLRGAEAFF. The CDR3, as DNA: TGCAGCGTTGAAGATCTTCGGGGGGCTGAAGCTTTCTTT. Combining the CDR3 with reference TRBV29-1 and TRBJ1-1 gives the whole variable domain SAVISQKPSRDICQRGTSLTIQCQVDSQVTMMFWYRQQPGQSLTLIATANQGSEATYESGFVIDKFPISRPNLTFSTLTVSNMSPEDSSIYLCSVEDLRGAEAFFGQGTRLTVV.

The count of this clone is one. The chain is built from TRBV5-1 and TRBJ1-1; TRBD1 might be the D (5 bases). This CDR3 region has 13 residues. The V end lost 4 bases, the J end lost 1 base, and 8 bases lay between the germline ends. Per the germline V gene, CDR1 is SGHRS and CDR2 is YFSETQ. CDR3 in amino acids: CASSMDKNTEAFF. The CDR3 bases are TGCGCCAGCAGCATGGACAAGAACACTGAAGCTTTCTTT. Full variable domain (outside the CDR3, taken from reference TRBV5-1 and TRBJ1-1): KAGVTQTPRYLIKTRGQQVTLSCSPISGHRSVSWYQQTPGQGLQFLFEYFSETQRNKGNFPGRFSGRQFSNSRSEMNVSTLELGDSALYLCASSMDKNTEAFFGQGTRLTVV.

The genes are TRBV28 and TRBJ1-2, with D perhaps matching TRBD1 (6 bases). V lost 4 bases to trimming and J lost 0 bases, with 6 bases between them. This CDR3 has 13 residues. The germline gives CDR1 MDHEN, CDR2 SYDVKM. This CDR3 is CASSYRANYGYTF. In DNA form, the CDR3 reads TGTGCCAGCAGTTACAGGGCTAACTATGGCTACACCTTC.

The J gene is TRBJ2-2, the V gene TRBV19; 9 positions agree with TRBD1. J lost 2 bases, V lost 3 bases, and 4 bases had no gene match. Germline values: CDR1 LNHDA, CDR2 SQIVND (reference sequence). This CDR3 is built from 16 residues. Here the CDR3 reads CASSIPGQGNTGELFF. The CDR3 nucleotides read TGTGCCAGTAGTATCCCGGGACAGGGAAACACCGGGGAGCTGTTTTTT.